The present T cell receptor (beta chain) was sequenced within a study of T cells in Graves' hyperthyroidism and ophthalmopathy. Study results and caveats: A model of 13 V-J pairs discriminated ophthalmopathy from stable hyperthyroidism. Most clonotypes that expanded in the thyroid above 0.001 also showed up in blood.

This clonotype was counted many times. As yet, its antigen is unknown. CDR3 size: 14 residues. Per the germline V gene, CDR1 is GTSNPN and CDR2 is SVGIG (reference sequence). Amplified TCR beta CDR3 regions came from RNA transcripts. During a first-round RT-PCR of the TCR CDR3, the HTBI primer set was used. TCRdb reprocessed the multiplex PCR reads via MiXCR and lists one record per CDR3 protein. The profile shows fewer than 650,000 distinct CDR3 sequences, 13% to 15% of them singletons. Patients with ophthalmopathy all had a Clinical Activity Score of at least 3, a NOSPECS grade of at least 4 and duration under 3 months.

The receptor was isolated from a woman between 18 and 30 years old with Graves' ophthalmopathy. The gene calls are TRBV30 and TRBJ2-3; TRBD1 matches at 7 bases. Sequencing used blood. CDR3 residues: CAFRQGARTDTQYF. CDR3 DNA: TGTGCGTTCCGACAGGGTGCGCGCACAGATACGCAGTATTTT.